The 26 T cell receptor beta chains listed next were all sequenced from one sample in a study of vaccination effects on CD4 cells after COVID-19. Generated by immunoSEQ multiplex PCR, the TCRdb table keeps only in-frame clones and is missing some. Among under 20,000 clones listed, approximately 74% were seen once. Antigens of these TCRs are unknown. Antigen-specific CD4+ T cell clonotypes were called by their expansion after viral peptide-pool culture in ViraFEST. It was after approximately 11 days of culture that CD4+ T cells were isolated. The person was diagnosed with PCR-confirmed SARS-CoV-2 infection between March and December 2020. Sequenced here: CD4+ T cells from PBMCs cultured with SARS-CoV-2 spike peptides, sampled before COVID-19 vaccination. The source is a human donor who had a prior SARS-CoV-2 infection.

The rearrangement links TRBV30 to TRBJ1-5; 7 bases match TRBD1. Germline loops: CDR1 GTSNPN, CDR2 SVGIG (reference sequence). V was clipped by 3 bases and J by 6 bases; unmatched bases: 11. The length of the CDR3 is 15 residues. CDR3 in DNA: TGTGCCTGGAGCGGGAGACAGGGCTCGCGTCAGCCCCAGCATTTT. Protein: CAWSGRQGSRQPQHF.

The chain combines TRBV4-1 with TRBJ2-1; a weak D match, TRBD2 (7 bases). Germline CDR1 MGHRA, CDR2 YSYEKL. The CDR3 loop spans 18 amino acids. V lost 3 bases, J lost 0 bases, and 18 bases lay in between. The CDR3 nucleotides are TGCGCCAGCAGCCACCCGAGGGGGGGGTTCAGCTCCTACAATGAGCAGTTCTTC. Amino acid sequence: CASSHPRGGFSSYNEQFF.

This chain connects TRBV5-4 to TRBJ2-5; D may be TRBD2 (5 bases). Trimming shortened V by 2 bases and J by 4 bases, and 9 bases separated the two germline ends. CDR1 SGHNT and CDR2 YYREEE come from the germline V gene (reference sequence). The CDR3 is 13 residues long. The CDR3 is CASSFRAGETQYF. In DNA form, the CDR3 reads TGTGCCAGCAGCTTCCGGGCGGGAGAGACCCAGTACTTC.

The CDR3 nucleotides are TGTGCCTGGAGTACGTCAGGAGGGTCACCCCTCCACTTT. Encoded protein: CAWSTSGGSPLHF. This chain uses TRBV30 with TRBJ1-6; D remains ambiguous. Germline V CDR1 and CDR2: GTSNPN, SVGIG (reference sequence). The CDR3 runs 13 residues. V was cut by 2 bases and J by 10 bases, with 12 bases left in between. Full variable domain (missing parts from reference TRBV30 and TRBJ1-6): SQTIHQWPATLVQPVGSPLSLECTVEGTSNPNLYWYRQAAGRGLQLLFYSVGIGQISSEVPQNLSASRPQDRQFILSSKKLLLSDSGFYLCAWSTSGGSPLHFGNGTRLTVT.

This rearrangement joins TRBV6-5 to TRBJ2-7; D uncertain. V was trimmed by 5 bases and J by 6 bases, leaving 20 bases between them. From germline, CDR1 is MNHEY and CDR2 SVGAGI. CDR3 length equals 15 residues. The chain's CDR3 is CASSQRAVVGLEQYF. Here the CDR3 DNA reads TGTGCCAGCAGTCAAAGGGCCGTAGTAGGTCTCGAGCAGTACTTC.

This clone has just a few counts. The rearrangement uses TRBV5-1 and TRBJ1-6; D gene ambiguous. The V end was cut by 3 bases, the J end by 0 bases, with 4 bases between. The CDR3 runs to 14 residues. CDR1 and CDR2 (germline): SGHRS, YFSETQ. The CDR3 loop is CASSYSSYNSPLHF. In DNA form, the CDR3 reads TGCGCCAGCAGCTACAGCTCCTATAATTCACCCCTCCACTTT. The variable domain in full, with the rest retrieved from reference TRBV5-1 and TRBJ1-6, is KAGVTQTPRYLIKTRGQQVTLSCSPISGHRSVSWYQQTPGQGLQFLFEYFSETQRNKGNFPGRFSGRQFSNSRSEMNVSTLELGDSALYLCASSYSSYNSPLHFGNGTRLTVT.

This clone was observed a handful of times. J is TRBJ2-1 and V is TRBV18; D may be TRBD2 (5 bases). The CDR3 sequence is 13 residues long. Germline V gives CDR1 KGHSH, CDR2 LQKENI. The V end was cut by 2 bases, the J end by 7 bases, with 9 bases between. The CDR3 sequence: CASSPISENEQFF. The DNA of the CDR3 is TGTGCCAGCTCACCAATTAGCGAGAATGAGCAGTTCTTC. Looking up the rest from reference TRBV18 and TRBJ2-1 gives the full variable domain: NAGVMQNPRHLVRRRGQEARLRCSPMKGHSHVYWYRQLPEEGLKFMVYLQKENIIDESGMPKERFSAEFPKEGPSILRIQQVVRGDSAAYFCASSPISENEQFFGPGTRLTVL.

This chain joins TRBV6-4 and TRBJ2-2; a weak D match, TRBD1 (5 bases). The ends were cut back, 6 bases at V and 1 base at J, with 9 bases in the middle. Per the germline V gene, CDR1 is MRHNA and CDR2 is SNTAGT. The CDR3 has 14 residues. This CDR3 reads CASRMQGNTGELFF. Here the CDR3 DNA reads TGTGCCAGCAGAATGCAGGGGAACACCGGGGAGCTGTTTTTT.

The chain uses TRBV6-2 or TRBV6-3 and TRBJ2-2, with 12 nucleotides matching TRBD2. Germline loops: CDR1 MNHEY, CDR2 SVGEGT. This CDR3 has 18 amino acids. V was clipped by 5 bases and J by 2 bases; unmatched bases: 9. The CDR3 nucleotides read TGTGCCAGCAGTAGCCCTAGCGGGAGGGCTTCAAACACCGGGGAGCTGTTTTTT. It encodes CASSSPSGRASNTGELFF.

The V and J genes are TRBV5-5 and TRBJ1-2; TRBD1 matches at 7 bases. The J segment lost 3 bases and the V segment lost 4 bases, leaving 9 bases of the junction unmatched. Germline values: CDR1 SGHKS, CDR2 YYEKEE (reference sequence). This CDR3 has 15 amino acids. CDR3 sequence: CASSPGPGGDYGYTF. The DNA for the CDR3 is TGTGCCAGCAGCCCGGGGCCAGGGGGTGACTATGGCTACACCTTC.

J is TRBJ1-3 and V is TRBV9; tentative D call: TRBD1 (5 bases). V lost 2 bases, J lost 2 bases, and 11 bases lay in between. The CDR3 length is 15 residues. The germline V gene encodes CDR1 SGDLS and CDR2 YYNGEE. CDR3 protein: CASSVVGVTGNTIYF. The CDR3 coding sequence is TGTGCCAGCAGCGTGGTAGGGGTAACTGGAAACACCATATATTTT. Full variable domain (rest looked up from reference TRBV9 and TRBJ1-3): DSGVTQTPKHLITATGQRVTLRCSPRSGDLSVYWYQQSLDQGLQFLIQYYNGEERAKGNILERFSAQQFPDLHSELNLSSLELGDSALYFCASSVVGVTGNTIYFGEGSWLTVV.

The rearrangement uses TRBV2 and TRBJ2-5; maybe TRBD2 (5 bases). Trimming cost V 3 bases and J 5 bases, with 16 bases left between them. From germline, CDR1 is SNHLY and CDR2 FYNNEI. The CDR3 loop spans 15 amino acids. This CDR3 is CASSDQRSYGETQYF. CDR3 sequence (DNA): TGTGCCAGCAGTGACCAGCGGAGCTACGGGGAGACCCAGTACTTC.

This chain uses TRBV18 with TRBJ2-7, with D tentatively TRBD1 or TRBD2 (5 bases each). The V end was cut by 2 bases, the J end by 8 bases, with 25 bases between. In germline, CDR1 is KGHSH, CDR2 LQKENI. The CDR3 is made up of 17 amino acids. The CDR3 DNA follows: TGTGCCAGCTCACCATCGCCGCTGCGGACCGGGACCGGGCAGCAGTACTTC. This encodes CASSPSPLRTGTGQQYF.

This clone was counted only a few times. V is TRBV7-9 and J is TRBJ2-6; no clear D gene. The germline CDR1 and CDR2 sequences are SEHNR and FQNEAQ (reference sequence). The CDR3 spans 13 residues. With 0 bases removed from V and 3 bases from J, the gap between germline ends came to 0 bases. The DNA of the CDR3 is TGTGCCAGCAGCTTAGCTGGGGCCAACGTCCTGACTTTC. Translated: CASSLAGANVLTF.

The chain has TRBV5-6 and TRBJ2-6; D remains ambiguous. Trimming pared 4 bases from V and 0 bases from J, leaving 8 bases between. This CDR3 comprises 15 residues. Germline V lookup: CDR1 SGHDT, CDR2 YYEEEE. The CDR3 DNA reads as TGTGCCAGCAGCCCTGTGGGCTCTGGGGCCAACGTCCTGACTTTC. Translated, it gives CASSPVGSGANVLTF.

The rearrangement joins TRBV5-1 to TRBJ1-1, with 7 bases identical to TRBD1. The V gene end was trimmed by 4 bases and the J gene end by 6 bases; junction bases not matched to a gene: 9. Germline V gene sequence: CDR1 SGHRS, CDR2 YFSETQ. This CDR3 has 14 residues. CDR3 DNA: TGCGCCAGCAGCGTAACAGGGGAAGGGGCTGAAGCTTTCTTT. Its translation is CASSVTGEGAEAFF.

The chain joins TRBV3-1 (or the pseudogene TRBV3-2) to TRBJ1-2; no definite D call. From germline, CDR1 is LGHDT and CDR2 YNNKEL (reference sequence). The length of the CDR3 is 14 residues. Trimming stripped 0 bases from V and 3 bases from J, with 8 bases between. The CDR3: CASSQDGVYYGYTF. The CDR3 nucleotides are TGTGCCAGCAGCCAAGATGGGGTTTACTATGGCTACACCTTC.

The chain joins TRBV9 to TRBJ2-3; D might be TRBD2 (5 bases). The germline V gene encodes CDR1 SGDLS and CDR2 YYNGEE. V was pared by 0 bases and J by 0 bases, with 8 bases between. The CDR3 totals 15 residues. CDR3 coding DNA: TGTGCCAGCAGCGTAGTGGGCGGGAGCACAGATACGCAGTATTTT. Encoded protein: CASSVVGGSTDTQYF. The entire variable domain, with the rest obtained from reference TRBV9 and TRBJ2-3, is as follows: DSGVTQTPKHLITATGQRVTLRCSPRSGDLSVYWYQQSLDQGLQFLIQYYNGEERAKGNILERFSAQQFPDLHSELNLSSLELGDSALYFCASSVVGGSTDTQYFGPGTRLTVL.

J is TRBJ2-4 and V is TRBV15; D is possibly TRBD1 or TRBD2 (5 bases each). Germline-derived CDR1 and CDR2 are LNHNV and YYDKDF (reference sequence). The germline V and J ends were trimmed by 5 bases and 11 bases, with 16 bases remaining between them. The CDR3 consists of 13 residues. The CDR3 sequence is CATSARDVPFQYF. In DNA, the CDR3 is TGTGCCACCAGCGCCCGGGACGTTCCATTTCAGTACTTC.

The chain combines TRBV10-3 with TRBJ2-7; 14 bases are a match to TRBD2. CDR3 length: 16 residues. J gave up 5 bases and V 4 bases, and 7 bases lay outside the gene matches. Germline CDR1 is ENHRY and CDR2 is SYGVKD. The CDR3 DNA reads as TGTGCCATCAGTGCTGGGACTAGCGGGAGCAAGGACGAGCAGTACTTC. This sequence encodes CAISAGTSGSKDEQYF.

The chain joins TRBV19 to TRBJ2-7; the D is unclear. The V and J ends lost 5 bases and 0 bases respectively, with 11 bases between them. Looked up from germline, CDR1 is LNHDA and CDR2 is SQIVND (reference sequence). There are 14 residues in the CDR3. CDR3 nucleotide sequence: TGTGCCAGTAGTCGGGTTCCAAGCTCCTACGAGCAGTACTTC. Protein product: CASSRVPSSYEQYF.

The chain combines TRBV7-3 with TRBJ2-3; D possibly corresponds to TRBD2 (6 bases). Germline V lookup: CDR1 SGHTA, CDR2 FQGTGA. The CDR3 runs 15 residues. Trimming shortened V by 2 bases and J by 2 bases, and 11 bases separated the two germline ends. The CDR3 bases are TGTGCCAGCAGCTTACTGGGACTCTACACAGATACGCAGTATTTT. This gives the protein CASSLLGLYTDTQYF.

The chain joins TRBV4-1 to TRBJ1-4, with TRBD1 matching over 10 bases. There are 19 residues in the CDR3. The V gene's germline CDR1 is MGHRA and CDR2 YSYEKL. J lost 7 bases, V lost 1 base, and 15 bases had no gene match. CDR3: CASSQGKATGGKVSEKLFF. Here the CDR3 DNA reads TGCGCCAGCAGCCAAGGAAAGGCGACAGGGGGCAAAGTGAGTGAAAAACTGTTTTTT.

The chain uses TRBV5-1 and TRBJ2-7, with a possible D match to TRBD1 (6 bases). The CDR3 is 14 residues long. The germline V gene encodes CDR1 SGHRS and CDR2 YFSETQ. The germline V and J ends were trimmed by 0 bases and 2 bases, with 9 bases remaining between them. The CDR3 coding sequence is TGCGCCAGCAGCTTGGCTGCAGGGGCCTACGAGCAGTACTTC. Translated: CASSLAAGAYEQYF.

This clone was counted a few times. The J gene is TRBJ1-1, the V gene TRBV5-5, with D possibly matching TRBD1 (5 bases). The germline CDR1 and CDR2 sequences are SGHKS and YYEKEE (reference sequence). This CDR3 is 15 amino acids long. The V and J ends lost 2 bases and 8 bases respectively, with 19 bases between them. The CDR3 region has the DNA TGTGCCAGCAGCTTCCAGGAGAGACTCTGGGGGGAAGCTTTCTTT. This codes for CASSFQERLWGEAFF.

The chain uses TRBV5-4 and TRBJ2-3; D tentatively fits TRBD1 or TRBD2 (5 bases each). The CDR3 extends over 13 amino acids. From germline, CDR1 is SGHNT and CDR2 YYREEE (reference sequence). Trimming shortened V by 4 bases and J by 0 bases, and 6 bases separated the two germline ends. The CDR3 sequence: CASSRDSTDTQYF. The CDR3 DNA follows: TGTGCCAGCAGCCGGGACAGCACAGATACGCAGTATTTT.